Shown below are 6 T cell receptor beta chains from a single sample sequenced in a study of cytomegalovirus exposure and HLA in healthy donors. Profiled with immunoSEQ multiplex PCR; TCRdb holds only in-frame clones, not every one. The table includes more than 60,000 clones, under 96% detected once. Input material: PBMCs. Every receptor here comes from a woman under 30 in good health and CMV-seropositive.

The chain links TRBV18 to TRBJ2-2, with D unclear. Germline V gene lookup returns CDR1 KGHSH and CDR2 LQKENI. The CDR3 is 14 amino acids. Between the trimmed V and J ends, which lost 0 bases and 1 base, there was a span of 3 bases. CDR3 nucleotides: TGTGCCAGCTCACCACCACAGAACACCGGGGAGCTGTTTTTT. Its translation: CASSPPQNTGELFF.

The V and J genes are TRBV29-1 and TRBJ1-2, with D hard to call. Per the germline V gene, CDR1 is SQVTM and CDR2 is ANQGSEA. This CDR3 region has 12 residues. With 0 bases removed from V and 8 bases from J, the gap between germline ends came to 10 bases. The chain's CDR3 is CSVEEGGRGYTF. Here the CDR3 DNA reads TGCAGCGTTGAAGAGGGAGGCAGGGGCTACACCTTC. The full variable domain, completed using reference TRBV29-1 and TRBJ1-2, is SAVISQKPSRDICQRGTSLTIQCQVDSQVTMMFWYRQQPGQSLTLIATANQGSEATYESGFVIDKFPISRPNLTFSTLTVSNMSPEDSSIYLCSVEEGGRGYTFGSGTRLTVV.

DNA for the CDR3: TGTGCCAGCAGTTACTGGCCGGGTAACACTGAAGCTTTCTTT. Translated, it gives CASSYWPGNTEAFF. The gene calls are TRBV6-5 and TRBJ1-1; D is ambiguous. CDR3 length equals 14 residues. Germline CDR1 and CDR2: MNHEY and SVGAGI. Deletions cut 1 base from V and 2 bases from J, with 8 bases between.

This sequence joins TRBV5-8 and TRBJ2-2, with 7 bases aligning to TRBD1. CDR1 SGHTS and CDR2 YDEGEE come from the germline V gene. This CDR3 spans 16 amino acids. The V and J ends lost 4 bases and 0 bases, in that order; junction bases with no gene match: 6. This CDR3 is CASSILGGANTGELFF. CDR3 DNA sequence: TGTGCCAGCAGCATATTAGGGGGCGCGAACACCGGGGAGCTGTTTTTT.

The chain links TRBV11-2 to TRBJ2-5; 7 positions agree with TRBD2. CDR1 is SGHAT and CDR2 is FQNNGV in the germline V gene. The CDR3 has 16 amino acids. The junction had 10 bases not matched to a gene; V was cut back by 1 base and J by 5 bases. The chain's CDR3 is CASSLVPWEGGETQYF. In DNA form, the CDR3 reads TGTGCCAGCAGCTTAGTCCCCTGGGAGGGTGGGGAGACCCAGTACTTC.

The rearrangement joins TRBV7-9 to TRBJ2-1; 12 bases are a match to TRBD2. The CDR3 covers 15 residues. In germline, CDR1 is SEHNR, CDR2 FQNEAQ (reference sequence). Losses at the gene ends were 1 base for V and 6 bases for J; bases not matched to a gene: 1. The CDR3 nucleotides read TGTGCCAGCAGCTTAGGGACTAGCGGGGCCAATGAGCAGTTCTTC. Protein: CASSLGTSGANEQFF.